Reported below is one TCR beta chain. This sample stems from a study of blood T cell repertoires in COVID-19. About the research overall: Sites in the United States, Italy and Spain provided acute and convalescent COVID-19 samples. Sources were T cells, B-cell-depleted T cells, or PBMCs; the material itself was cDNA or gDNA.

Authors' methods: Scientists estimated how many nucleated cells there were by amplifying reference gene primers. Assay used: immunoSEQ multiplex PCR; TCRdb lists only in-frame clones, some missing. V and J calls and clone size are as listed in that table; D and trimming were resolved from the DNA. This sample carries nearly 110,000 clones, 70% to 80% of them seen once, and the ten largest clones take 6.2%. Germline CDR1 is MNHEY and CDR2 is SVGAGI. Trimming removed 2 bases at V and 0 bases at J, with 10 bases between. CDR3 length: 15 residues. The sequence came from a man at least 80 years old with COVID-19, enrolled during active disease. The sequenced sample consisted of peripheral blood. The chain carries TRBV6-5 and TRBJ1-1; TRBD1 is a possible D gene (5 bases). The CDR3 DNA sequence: TGTGCCAGCAGTTACGGCCCCAGGGTGAACACTGAAGCTTTCTTT. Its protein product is CASSYGPRVNTEAFF.